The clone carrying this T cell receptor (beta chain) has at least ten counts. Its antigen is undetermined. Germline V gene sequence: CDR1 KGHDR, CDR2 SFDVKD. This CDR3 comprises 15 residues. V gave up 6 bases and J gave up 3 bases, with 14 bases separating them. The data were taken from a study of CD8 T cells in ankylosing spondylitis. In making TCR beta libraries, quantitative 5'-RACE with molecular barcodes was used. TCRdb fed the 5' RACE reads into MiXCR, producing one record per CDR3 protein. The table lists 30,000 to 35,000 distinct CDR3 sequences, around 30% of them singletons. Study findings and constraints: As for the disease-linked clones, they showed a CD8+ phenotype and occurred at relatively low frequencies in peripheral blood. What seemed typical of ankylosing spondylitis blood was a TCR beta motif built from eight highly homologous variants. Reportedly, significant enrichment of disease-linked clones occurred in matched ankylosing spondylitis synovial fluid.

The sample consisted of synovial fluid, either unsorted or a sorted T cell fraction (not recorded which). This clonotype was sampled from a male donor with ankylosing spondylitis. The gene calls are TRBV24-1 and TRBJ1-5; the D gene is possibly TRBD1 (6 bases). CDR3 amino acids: CATSPGGSDNQPQHF. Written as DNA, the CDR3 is TGTGCCACCAGTCCCGGGGGCTCAGACAATCAGCCCCAGCATTTT.